A single count supports the clone carrying this TCR beta chain. The CDR3 is made up of 13 amino acids. The germline CDR1 and CDR2 sequences are SNHLY and FYNNEI. Trimming stripped 7 bases from V and 4 bases from J, with 12 bases between. This sample was taken from a study of blood T cell repertoires in COVID-19. Study-wide background: Both acute and convalescent COVID-19 samples were obtained from the United States, Italy and Spain. Sources were T cells, B-cell-depleted T cells, or PBMCs; the material itself was cDNA or gDNA.

Original data processing: Reference gene primer amplification yielded estimated nucleated cell counts. The data were produced by immunoSEQ multiplex PCR, yet TCRdb's version contains in-frame clones alone and is incomplete. The V and J calls and clone size are taken from that table; D and trimming were inferred from the DNA. The sample has about 39,000 clones; 75% to 80% are singletons. The sequenced sample consisted of peripheral blood. The rearrangement joins TRBV2 to TRBJ2-3; D is unresolved. This TCR was recovered from a man between 65 and 85 years old with active or convalescent COVID-19. DNA of the CDR3: TGTGCCAGCAACTTGGTGGGCCCAGATACGCAGTATTTT. Protein sequence: CASNLVGPDTQYF.